Below, 25 T cell receptor beta chains from the same sample are listed, as sequenced in a study of CXCR3-negative and CXCR3-positive naive CD8 T cells (dated by TCRdb to about 2019). Instrument used: NextSeq 550. The Human TCR Profiling Kit (MiLaboratory) was used to prepare UMI-labeled 5' RACE TRB cDNA libraries. The reads, reprocessed by TCRdb, yield one row per CDR3 protein sequence and no DNA. The sample's own table lists about 40,000 distinct CDR3 sequences. The ten largest make up roughly 7.7% of the sample. The sample comprised memory CD8+ T cells from blood. The sample's cell subset or site, from its label and the paper: conventional CD8+ memory T cells (TMEM), sorted as controls. The receptors derive from a human donor in good health. Some clones in this sample may be carry-over from other donors' samples.

This chain connects TRBV6-6 to TRBJ2-7; TCRdb proposes TRBD1, but this gene call is untestable without DNA. Germline loops: CDR1 MNHNY, CDR2 SVGAGI (reference sequence). This CDR3 is 15 amino acids long. This CDR3 reads CASSYLGQGPYGQYF.

This chain connects TRBV4-1 to TRBJ2-1; TCRdb proposes TRBD2, but this gene call is untestable without DNA. Germline V gene sequence: CDR1 MGHRA, CDR2 YSYEKL. The CDR3 sequence is 15 residues long. Here the CDR3 reads CASSQEMGGGYEQFF.

The CDR3 loop reads CASADTGELFF. V and J are TRBV5-1 and TRBJ2-2. CDR3 length: 11 residues. Per germline, CDR1 SGHRS and CDR2 YFSETQ.

The gene calls are TRBV27 and TRBJ2-7; TCRdb calls TRBD2, which cannot be checked without DNA. Germline V gives CDR1 MNHEY, CDR2 SMNVEV (reference sequence). This CDR3 is 19 amino acids long. The CDR3 loop reads CASSYTSGTSGGFSYEQYF.

The V gene is TRBV20-1, the J gene TRBJ2-1; absent DNA, TCRdb's TRBD2 call cannot be checked. The CDR3 is 16 amino acids. The germline V gene has CDR1 DFQATT and CDR2 SNEGSKA (reference sequence). The CDR3 loop reads CSASGLADLPPNEQFF.

This rearrangement joins TRBV27 to TRBJ1-5; absent DNA, TCRdb's TRBD1 call cannot be checked. CDR1 is MNHEY, CDR2 SMNVEV, per germline (reference sequence). The CDR3 is 13 residues long. The CDR3 is CASSGQTNQPQHF.

The V call is TRBV4-3, the J call TRBJ1-1. The CDR3 is 14 residues long. Per germline, CDR1 LGHNA and CDR2 YSLEER. CDR3 amino acids: CASSQGTDYTEAFF.

V and J are TRBV7-6 and TRBJ2-4; TCRdb reports TRBD1, a call that lacks DNA to check it against. Germline V gene sequence: CDR1 SGHVS, CDR2 FNYEAQ. The CDR3 has 15 amino acids. The CDR3 is CASSSRGGAKNIQYF.

The CDR3 loop is CASSQRDGSEAFF. This chain connects TRBV14 to TRBJ1-1; TCRdb calls TRBD1, which cannot be checked without DNA. Germline CDR1 and CDR2: SGHDN and FVKESK. The CDR3 loop spans 13 amino acids.

The chain recombines TRBV6-5 with TRBJ1-1. CDR1 is MNHEY, CDR2 SVGAGI, per germline. The CDR3 has 15 residues. The CDR3 reads CASQRNRFANTEAFF.

The chain recombines TRBV7-9 with TRBJ1-6; TCRdb designates TRBD1, a call that cannot be tested without DNA. CDR1 and CDR2 from the germline V gene are SEHNR and FQNEAQ (reference sequence). CDR3 size: 16 residues. CDR3 protein: CASSTTASSYNSPLHF. The full variable domain, in which reference TRBV7-9 and TRBJ1-6 provide the parts outside the CDR3, is DTGVSQNPRHKITKRGQNVTFRCDPISEHNRLYWYRQTLGQGPEFLTYFQNEAQLEKSRLLSDRFSAERPKGSFSTLEIQRTEQGDSAMYLCASSTTASSYNSPLHFGNGTRLTVT.

The chain combines TRBV12-3 or TRBV12-4 with TRBJ2-7; checking the TCRdb D call of TRBD1 is not possible without DNA. This CDR3 is 15 amino acids long. The CDR3 region is CASSPGRRTSYEQYF.

The chain joins TRBV6-2 or TRBV6-3 to TRBJ1-5; TCRdb designates TRBD1, a call that cannot be tested without DNA. The CDR3 contains 14 residues. CDR1 and CDR2 from the germline V gene are MNHEY and SVGEGT. CDR3 protein: CASSPPQGGQPQHF.

V is TRBV30 and J is TRBJ2-7; TCRdb gives TRBD2 as the D gene, but with no DNA this cannot be confirmed. Germline CDR1 and CDR2: GTSNPN and SVGIG (reference sequence). CDR3 length: 13 amino acids. CDR3 sequence: CAWRPGLAGEQYF.

The genes are TRBV7-9 and TRBJ2-5; absent DNA, TCRdb's TRBD1 call cannot be checked. This CDR3 comprises 13 residues. Germline values: CDR1 SEHNR, CDR2 FQNEAQ (reference sequence). The CDR3 sequence: CASSPPQQETQYF.

The J gene is TRBJ2-7, the V gene TRBV5-5; without DNA, the TCRdb call of TRBD1 cannot be checked. The germline V gene encodes CDR1 SGHKS and CDR2 YYEKEE (reference sequence). The CDR3 extends over 13 amino acids. This CDR3 is CASSPDSHHEQYF.

The CDR3 here is CASSFRGNEQFF. The chain employs TRBV5-5 and TRBJ2-1. Germline loops: CDR1 SGHKS, CDR2 YYEKEE (reference sequence). The CDR3 totals 12 residues.

This sequence joins TRBV7-3 and TRBJ2-1; without DNA, the TCRdb call of TRBD2 cannot be checked. The CDR3 extends over 20 amino acids. Germline V lookup: CDR1 SGHTA, CDR2 FQGTGA. CDR3 residues: CASSPLARGPLLLSYNEQFF.

The rearrangement joins TRBV6-6 to TRBJ1-6. The CDR3 consists of 16 residues. Germline CDR1 MNHNY, CDR2 SVGAGI (reference sequence). The CDR3: CASSYLRETGNSPLHF.

The chain links TRBV9 to TRBJ1-1. Per the germline V gene, CDR1 is SGDLS and CDR2 is YYNGEE. The CDR3 is 13 amino acids. The CDR3 here is CASSVGVQAIAFF.

The J gene is TRBJ2-7, the V gene TRBV23-1; TCRdb selects TRBD2, and the lack of DNA leaves this call unchecked. TRBV23-1 is annotated as an ORF whose role is uncertain. This CDR3 contains 15 residues. CDR3 protein: CASSQRAGSSYEQYF.

The chain is built from TRBV7-9 and TRBJ2-7. CDR1 is SEHNR, CDR2 FQNEAQ, per germline (reference sequence). CDR3 length: 11 residues. CDR3 amino acids: CASSRNYEQYF.

The J gene is TRBJ1-6, the V gene TRBV7-3. The CDR3 is made up of 19 amino acids. Germline V gene lookup returns CDR1 SGHTA and CDR2 FQGTGA. The CDR3 loop reads CASSFCSENRSSYNSPLHF. The variable domain in full, with the rest retrieved from reference TRBV7-3 and TRBJ1-6, is GAGVSQTPSNKVTEKGKYVELRCDPISGHTALYWYRQSLGQGPEFLIYFQGTGAADDSGLPNDRFFAVRPEGSVSTLKIQRTERGDSAVYLCASSFCSENRSSYNSPLHFGNGTRLTVT.

The chain has TRBV27 and TRBJ2-7; the TCRdb call, TRBD1, lacks DNA for checking. Per the germline V gene, CDR1 is MNHEY and CDR2 is SMNVEV (reference sequence). The CDR3 loop spans 14 amino acids. The CDR3 spells CASSLSTGDYEQYF.

This chain's CDR3 is CASSPGTAVSYEQYF. V gene TRBV18 combines with J gene TRBJ2-7; checking the TCRdb D call of TRBD1 is not possible without DNA. The V gene's germline CDR1 is KGHSH and CDR2 LQKENI. The CDR3 extends over 15 amino acids. Full variable domain (rest looked up from reference TRBV18 and TRBJ2-7): NAGVMQNPRHLVRRRGQEARLRCSPMKGHSHVYWYRQLPEEGLKFMVYLQKENIIDESGMPKERFSAEFPKEGPSILRIQQVVRGDSAAYFCASSPGTAVSYEQYFGPGTRLTVT.